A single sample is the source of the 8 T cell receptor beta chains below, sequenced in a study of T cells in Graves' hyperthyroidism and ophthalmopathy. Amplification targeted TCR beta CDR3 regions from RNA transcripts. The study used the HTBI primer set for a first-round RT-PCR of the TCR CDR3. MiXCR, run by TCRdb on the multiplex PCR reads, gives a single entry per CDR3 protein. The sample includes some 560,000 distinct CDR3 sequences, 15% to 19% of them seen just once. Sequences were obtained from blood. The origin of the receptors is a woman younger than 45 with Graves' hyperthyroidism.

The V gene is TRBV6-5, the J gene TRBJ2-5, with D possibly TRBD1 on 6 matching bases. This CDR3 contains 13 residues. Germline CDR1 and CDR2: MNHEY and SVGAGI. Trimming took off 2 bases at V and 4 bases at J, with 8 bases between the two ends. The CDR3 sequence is CASSYQQGETQYF. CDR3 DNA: TGTGCCAGCAGTTACCAACAGGGAGAGACCCAGTACTTC.

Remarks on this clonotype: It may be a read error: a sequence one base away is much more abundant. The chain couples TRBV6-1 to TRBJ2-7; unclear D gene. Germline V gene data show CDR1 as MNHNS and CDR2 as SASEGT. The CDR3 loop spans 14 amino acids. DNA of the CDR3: TGTGCCGGCAGTGATCAGATGGCCTCCTACGAGCAGTACTTC. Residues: CAGSDQMASYEQYF.

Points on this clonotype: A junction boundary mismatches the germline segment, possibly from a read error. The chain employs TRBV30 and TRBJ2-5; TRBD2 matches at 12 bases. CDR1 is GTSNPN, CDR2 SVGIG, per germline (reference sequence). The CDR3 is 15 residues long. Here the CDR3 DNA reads TGTGCCTGGAGTATGACTAGCGGGAGAGGGGAGACCAAGTACTTC. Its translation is CAWSMTSGRGETKYF.

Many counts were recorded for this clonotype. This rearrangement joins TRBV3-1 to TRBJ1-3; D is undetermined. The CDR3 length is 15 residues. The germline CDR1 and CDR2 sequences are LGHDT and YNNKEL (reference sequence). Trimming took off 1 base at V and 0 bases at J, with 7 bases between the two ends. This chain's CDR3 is CASSQVYSSGNTIYF. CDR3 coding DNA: TGTGCCAGCAGCCAAGTCTATTCCTCTGGAAACACCATATATTTT.

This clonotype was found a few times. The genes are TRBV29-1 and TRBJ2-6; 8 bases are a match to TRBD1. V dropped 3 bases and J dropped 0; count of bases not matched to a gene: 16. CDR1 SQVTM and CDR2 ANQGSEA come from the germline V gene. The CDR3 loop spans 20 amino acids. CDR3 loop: CSVESFLQGQELSGANVLTF. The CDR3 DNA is TGCAGCGTTGAGTCTTTCTTACAGGGACAGGAGCTCTCTGGGGCCAACGTCCTGACTTTC.

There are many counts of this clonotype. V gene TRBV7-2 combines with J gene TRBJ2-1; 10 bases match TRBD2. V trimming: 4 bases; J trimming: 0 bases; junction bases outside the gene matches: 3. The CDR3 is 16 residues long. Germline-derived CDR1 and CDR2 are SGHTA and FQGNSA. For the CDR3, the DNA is TGTGCCAGCAGCTCCCGACTAGCGGGCTCCTACAATGAGCAGTTCTTC. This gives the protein CASSSRLAGSYNEQFF.

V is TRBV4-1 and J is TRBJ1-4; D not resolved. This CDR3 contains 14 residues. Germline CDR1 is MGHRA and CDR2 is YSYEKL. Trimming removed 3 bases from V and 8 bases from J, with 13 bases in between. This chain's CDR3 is CASSQPGSPEKLFF. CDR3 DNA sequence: TGCGCCAGCAGCCAGCCGGGATCTCCAGAAAAACTGTTTTTT.

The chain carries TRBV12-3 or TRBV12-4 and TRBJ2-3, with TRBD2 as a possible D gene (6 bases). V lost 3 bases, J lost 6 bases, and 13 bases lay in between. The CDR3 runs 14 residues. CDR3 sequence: CASSFREAGDTQYF. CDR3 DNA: TGTGCCAGCAGTTTTAGGGAGGCCGGGGATACGCAGTATTTT.